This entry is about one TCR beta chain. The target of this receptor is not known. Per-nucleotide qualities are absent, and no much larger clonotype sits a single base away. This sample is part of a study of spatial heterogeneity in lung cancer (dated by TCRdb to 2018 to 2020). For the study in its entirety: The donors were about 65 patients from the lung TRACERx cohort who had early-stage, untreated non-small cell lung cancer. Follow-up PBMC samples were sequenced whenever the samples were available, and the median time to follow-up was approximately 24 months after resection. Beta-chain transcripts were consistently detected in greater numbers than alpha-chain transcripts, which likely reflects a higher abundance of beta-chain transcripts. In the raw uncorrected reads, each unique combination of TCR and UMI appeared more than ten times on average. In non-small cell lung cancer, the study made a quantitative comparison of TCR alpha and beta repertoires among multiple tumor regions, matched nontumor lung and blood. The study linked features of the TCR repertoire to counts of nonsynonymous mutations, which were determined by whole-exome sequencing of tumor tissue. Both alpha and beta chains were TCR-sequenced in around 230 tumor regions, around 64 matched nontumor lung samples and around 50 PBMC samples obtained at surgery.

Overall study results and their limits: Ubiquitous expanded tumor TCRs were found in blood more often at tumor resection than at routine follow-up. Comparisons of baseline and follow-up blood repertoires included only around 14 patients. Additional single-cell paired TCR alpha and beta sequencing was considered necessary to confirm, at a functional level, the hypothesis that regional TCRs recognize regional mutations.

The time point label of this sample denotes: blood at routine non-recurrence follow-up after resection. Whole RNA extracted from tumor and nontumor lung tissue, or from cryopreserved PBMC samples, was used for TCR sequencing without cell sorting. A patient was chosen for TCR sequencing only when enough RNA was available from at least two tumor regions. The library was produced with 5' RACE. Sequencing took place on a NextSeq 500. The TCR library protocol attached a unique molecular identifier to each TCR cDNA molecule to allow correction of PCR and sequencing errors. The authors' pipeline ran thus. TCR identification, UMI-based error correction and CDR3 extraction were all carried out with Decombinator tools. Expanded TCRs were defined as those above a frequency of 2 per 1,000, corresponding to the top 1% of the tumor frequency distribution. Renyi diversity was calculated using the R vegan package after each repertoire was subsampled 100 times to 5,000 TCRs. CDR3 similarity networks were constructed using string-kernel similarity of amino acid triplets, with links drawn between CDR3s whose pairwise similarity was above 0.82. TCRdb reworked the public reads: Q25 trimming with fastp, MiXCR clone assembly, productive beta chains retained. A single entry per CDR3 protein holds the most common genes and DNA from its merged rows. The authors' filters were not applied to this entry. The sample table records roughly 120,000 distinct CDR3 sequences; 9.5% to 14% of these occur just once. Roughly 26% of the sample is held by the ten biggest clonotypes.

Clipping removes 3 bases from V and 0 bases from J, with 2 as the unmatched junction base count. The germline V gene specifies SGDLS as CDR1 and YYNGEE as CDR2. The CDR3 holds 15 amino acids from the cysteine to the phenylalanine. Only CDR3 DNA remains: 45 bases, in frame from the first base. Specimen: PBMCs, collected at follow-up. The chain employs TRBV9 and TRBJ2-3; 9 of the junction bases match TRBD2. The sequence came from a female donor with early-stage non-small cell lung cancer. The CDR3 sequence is CASSATSGSTDTQYF. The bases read TGTGCCAGCAGCGCAACTAGCGGGAGCACAGATACGCAGTATTTT.